This TCR beta chain was captured by sequencing in a study of cytomegalovirus exposure and HLA in healthy donors. The ends lost 5 bases at V and 4 bases at J; junction bases unmatched: 10. The CDR3 totals 15 residues. Germline values: CDR1 SNHLY, CDR2 FYNNEI. In the PCR, 60 Vbeta and 13 Jbeta primers were used. Using immunoSEQ multiplex PCR, the repertoire was profiled, and TCRdb retains in-frame clones only, with some absent. The sample shows 150,000 to 200,000 clones, approximately 81% of them seen only once. This chain uses TRBV2 with TRBJ2-7; 8 positions match TRBD1. Specimen: PBMCs. This TCR was sampled from a woman in her 30s in good health and CMV-seronegative. For the CDR3, the DNA is TGTGCCAGCAGTACTCCGGGACAGGCTTCATACGAGCAGTACTTC. This translates into CASSTPGQASYEQYF. The entire variable domain, with the rest obtained from reference TRBV2 and TRBJ2-7, is as follows: EPEVTQTPSHQVTQMGQEVILRCVPISNHLYFYWYRQILGQKVEFLVSFYNNEISEKSEIFDDQFSVERPDGSNFTLKIRSTKLEDSAMYFCASSTPGQASYEQYFGPGTRLTVT.